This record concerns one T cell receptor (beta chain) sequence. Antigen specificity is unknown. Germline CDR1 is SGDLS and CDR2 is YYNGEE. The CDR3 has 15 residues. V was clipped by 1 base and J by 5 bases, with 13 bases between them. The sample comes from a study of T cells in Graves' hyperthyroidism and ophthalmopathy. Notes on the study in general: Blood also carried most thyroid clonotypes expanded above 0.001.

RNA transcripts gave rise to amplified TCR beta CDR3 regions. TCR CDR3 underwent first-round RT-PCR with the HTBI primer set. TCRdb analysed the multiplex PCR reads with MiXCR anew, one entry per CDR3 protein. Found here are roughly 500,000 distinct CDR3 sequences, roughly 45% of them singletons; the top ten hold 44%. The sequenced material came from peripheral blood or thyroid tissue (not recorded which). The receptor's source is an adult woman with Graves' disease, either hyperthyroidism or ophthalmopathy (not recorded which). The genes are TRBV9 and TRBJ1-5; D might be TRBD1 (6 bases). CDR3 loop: CASSVSGGVDQPQHF. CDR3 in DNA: TGTGCCAGCAGCGTATCGGGGGGCGTGGATCAGCCCCAGCATTTT. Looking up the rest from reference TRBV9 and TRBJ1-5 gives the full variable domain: DSGVTQTPKHLITATGQRVTLRCSPRSGDLSVYWYQQSLDQGLQFLIQYYNGEERAKGNILERFSAQQFPDLHSELNLSSLELGDSALYFCASSVSGGVDQPQHFGDGTRLSIL.